This is a list of T cell receptor beta chains from one sample in a study of cytomegalovirus exposure and HLA in healthy donors. Sequenced by immunoSEQ multiplex PCR; TCRdb stores in-frame clones only, minus some. The sample gives approximately 180,000 clones, roughly four fifths of which show up once; around 1.9% is in the top ten. Sequenced material: PBMCs. The receptors come from a young man in good health and CMV-seronegative. Each CDR3 is given with its conserved first and last residue. D genes are given only for firm matches. Rows may omit the clone size; those that give it use once, few, many or a size class.

size,V,D,J,CDR3,DNA
NA,TRBV7-6,NA,TRBJ2-3,CASSLDVRGPRQMDTQYF,TGTGCCAGCAGCTTAGACGTTCGAGGCCCTCGTCAAATGGATACGCAGTATTTT
NA,TRBV18,NA,TRBJ1-1,CASSFSRVGDTEAFF,TGTGCCAGCTCATTCAGCAGGGTTGGGGACACTGAAGCTTTCTTT
NA,TRBV2,NA,TRBJ1-5,CASSEGQSSNQPQHF,TGTGCCAGCAGTGAAGGCCAGTCTAGCAATCAGCCCCAGCATTTT
NA,TRBV6-6,NA,TRBJ1-5,CASSYREQGHQPQHF,TGTGCCAGCAGTTACAGGGAACAGGGCCATCAGCCCCAGCATTTT
NA,TRBV2,NA,TRBJ2-1,CASSDLTALGHNEQFF,TGTGCCAGCAGTGACCTGACAGCACTCGGCCACAATGAGCAGTTCTTC
NA,TRBV4-1,NA,TRBJ1-2,CASSQEGLHPGPF,TGCGCCAGCAGCCAAGAGGGCCTTCACCCTGGTCCCTTC
NA,TRBV19,TRBD1,TRBJ1-1,CASSIGGWTGKNTEAFF,TGTGCCAGTAGTATAGGGGGATGGACAGGGAAGAACACTGAAGCTTTCTTT
NA,TRBV28,NA,TRBJ1-2,CASSSRGNGGYTF,TGTGCCAGCAGTTCCAGGGGTAATGGTGGCTACACCTTC
NA,TRBV27,TRBD1,TRBJ1-2,CASSFLSAGGTGYTF,TGTGCCAGCAGTTTTTTGTCCGCAGGGGGGACTGGCTACACCTTC
NA,TRBV10-1,TRBD2,TRBJ2-2,CASRARAGDTGELFF,TGCGCCAGCAGGGCTAGGGCGGGAGACACCGGGGAGCTGTTTTTT
NA,TRBV18,NA,TRBJ1-2,CASSPSGRDRYTF,TGTGCCAGCTCACCATCCGGCAGGGATCGCTACACCTTC
NA,TRBV19,NA,TRBJ2-5,CASSRKDSFGETQYF,TGTGCCAGTAGTAGAAAGGACAGTTTCGGGGAGACCCAGTACTTC
few,TRBV2,NA,TRBJ2-7,CASSEPRYEQYF,TGTGCCAGCAGTGAACCCCGGTACGAGCAGTACTTC
once,TRBV5-1,NA,TRBJ2-7,CASSLDRPDEQYF,TGCGCCAGCAGCCTAGACAGACCCGACGAGCAGTACTTC
NA,TRBV5-4,TRBD2,TRBJ2-3,CASSLEIAGGWEDTQYF,TGTGCCAGCAGCTTGGAAATAGCGGGGGGGTGGGAAGATACGCAGTATTTT
NA,TRBV2,NA,TRBJ2-7,CASGREIYEQYF,TGTGCCAGCGGACGGGAGATCTACGAGCAGTACTTC
NA,TRBV7-9,NA,TRBJ1-2,CASSLAWTKTGGGGGYTF,TGTGCCAGCAGCTTAGCGTGGACCAAAACAGGTGGAGGAGGGGGCTACACCTTC
NA,TRBV29-1,NA,TRBJ2-7,CSVGPGSAYEQYF,TGCAGCGTTGGTCCCGGGAGCGCCTACGAGCAGTACTTC
NA,TRBV7-2,NA,TRBJ2-4,CASSLMELAKNIQYF,TGTGCCAGCAGCTTAATGGAGCTAGCCAAAAACATTCAGTACTTC
NA,TRBV7-6,TRBD1,TRBJ2-7,CASSPQQGAPIEQYF,TGTGCCAGCAGCCCCCAACAGGGGGCGCCGATAGAGCAGTACTTC
NA,TRBV19,NA,TRBJ1-4,CASSKKTDEKLFF,TGTGCCAGTAGTAAGAAGACAGATGAAAAACTGTTTTTT
NA,TRBV7-3,NA,TRBJ2-6,CASSSPGANVLTF,TGTGCCAGCAGCTCCCCGGGGGCCAACGTCCTGACTTTC
NA,TRBV7-9,NA,TRBJ2-7,CSSSPRYAYEQYF,TGTTCCAGCAGCCCACGGTACGCCTACGAGCAGTACTTC
NA,TRBV6-6,NA,TRBJ1-3,CASSIDGGSGNTIYF,TGTGCCAGCAGCATAGACGGAGGTTCTGGAAACACCATATATTTT
NA,TRBV5-1,NA,TRBJ2-3,CASSLGPGTDTQYF,TGCGCCAGCAGCTTGGGGCCGGGAACAGATACGCAGTATTTT
NA,TRBV9,TRBD2,TRBJ2-3,CASSVEELAGRTDTQYF,TGTGCCAGCAGCGTGGAAGAACTAGCGGGGCGCACAGATACGCAGTATTTT
NA,TRBV4-1,NA,TRBJ1-4,CASSQELGAGEKLFF,TGCGCCAGCAGCCAAGAATTAGGGGCTGGTGAAAAACTGTTTTTT
NA,TRBV11-1,NA,TRBJ1-4,CASSRDFEANEKLFF,TGTGCCAGCAGCCGGGACTTCGAGGCTAATGAAAAACTGTTTTTT
NA,TRBV4-1,TRBD1,TRBJ2-5,CASSQDPPDREETQYF,TGCGCCAGCAGCCAAGATCCCCCGGACAGGGAAGAGACCCAGTACTTC
once,TRBV10-2,NA,TRBJ1-6,CASSDTTPLHF,TGCGCCAGCAGTGATACTACACCCCTCCACTTT
NA,TRBV7-2,TRBD1,TRBJ1-1,CASSLVGGQGAFF,TGTGCCAGCAGCTTAGTCGGGGGACAGGGGGCTTTCTTT
NA,TRBV7-2,NA,TRBJ2-1,CASSLAWLASVPGEQFF,TGTGCCAGCAGCTTAGCGTGGTTGGCTAGCGTCCCGGGCGAGCAGTTCTTC
NA,TRBV7-2,TRBD2,TRBJ2-3,CASSLTSGTDTQYF,TGTGCCAGCAGCCTCACTAGCGGAACAGATACGCAGTATTTT
NA,TRBV30,TRBD1,TRBJ1-3,CAWSAPRSPGGTPSGNTIYF,TGTGCCTGGAGTGCTCCCCGATCTCCAGGGGGCACCCCATCTGGAAACACCATATATTTT
NA,TRBV9,NA,TRBJ2-1,CASSTGLYNEQFF,TGTGCCAGCAGCACGGGACTTTACAATGAGCAGTTCTTC
NA,TRBV7-9,TRBD2,TRBJ2-3,CASSRVVAGADTQYF,TGTGCCAGCAGCCGGGTAGTAGCGGGGGCGGATACGCAGTATTTT
few,TRBV12-5,TRBD2,TRBJ2-1,CASATSGGAYNEQFF,TGTGCTAGTGCCACCAGCGGGGGGGCCTACAATGAGCAGTTCTTC
NA,TRBV7-9,TRBD1,TRBJ1-1,CASSRLQGAEAFF,TGTGCCAGCAGCCGGTTACAGGGGGCTGAAGCTTTCTTT
NA,TRBV5-6,NA,TRBJ2-3,CASSLTVSTDTQYF,TGTGCCAGCAGCTTGACGGTTAGCACAGATACGCAGTATTTT
NA,TRBV4-2,TRBD1,TRBJ2-1,CASSQSRTGDNEQFF,TGTGCCAGCAGCCAATCAAGGACAGGGGACAATGAGCAGTTCTTC
NA,TRBV6-1,TRBD1,TRBJ2-5,CASSEGGTGQETQYF,TGTGCCAGCAGTGAAGGGGGGACAGGCCAAGAGACCCAGTACTTC
NA,TRBV21-1,NA,TRBJ2-5,CASSKATPRETPLSTQYF,TGTGCCAGCAGCAAAGCAACCCCCCGGGAGACCCCCCTCTCGACCCAGTACTTC
NA,TRBV10-3,TRBD1,TRBJ2-7,CAISVSPPGQSYEQYF,TGTGCCATCAGTGTTTCTCCGCCGGGACAGTCCTACGAGCAGTACTTC
NA,TRBV7-6,TRBD1,TRBJ2-1,CASSRNYGTDVEQFF,TGTGCCAGCAGCCGAAATTACGGGACAGACGTTGAGCAGTTCTTC
NA,TRBV5-1,TRBD1,TRBJ2-1,CASSLPGQGRDEQFF,TGCGCCAGCAGCCTGCCGGGACAGGGTAGGGATGAGCAGTTCTTC
NA,TRBV19,TRBD2,TRBJ2-1,CASSISGTSGNEQFF,TGTGCCAGTAGTATCTCCGGGACTAGCGGCAATGAGCAGTTCTTC
NA,TRBV5-4,TRBD1,TRBJ1-6,CASSATGALYSPLHF,TGTGCCAGCAGCGCGACAGGGGCCCTTTATTCACCCCTCCACTTT
NA,TRBV18,NA,TRBJ2-2,CASSPTSQGYTGELFF,TGTGCCAGCTCACCGACGTCACAGGGATACACCGGGGAGCTGTTTTTT
NA,TRBV14,TRBD1,TRBJ2-3,CASSQAWTGPDRWGPDTQYF,TGTGCCAGCAGCCAAGCCTGGACAGGGCCAGACCGATGGGGGCCAGATACGCAGTATTTT
NA,TRBV7-9,NA,TRBJ1-2,CASSSTAYGYTF,TGTGCCAGCAGCTCGACAGCATATGGCTACACCTTC
NA,TRBV4-3,NA,TRBJ2-3,CASRQHPAAADTQYF,TGCGCCAGCAGACAACACCCGGCGGCCGCAGATACGCAGTATTTT
NA,TRBV19,TRBD1,TRBJ2-7,CASSTISDRMNEQYF,TGTGCCAGTAGCACAATATCGGACAGGATGAACGAGCAGTACTTC
once,TRBV5-1,TRBD1,TRBJ2-5,CASSVGTGAETQYF,TGCGCCAGCAGCGTCGGGACAGGGGCAGAGACCCAGTACTTC
NA,TRBV7-9,NA,TRBJ1-2,CASSQEPLYGYTF,TGTGCCAGCAGCCAAGAACCCCTATATGGCTACACCTTC
few,TRBV7-3,TRBD1,TRBJ2-7,CASSLVPGQGDNEQYF,TGTGCCAGCAGCTTAGTACCAGGACAGGGGGACAACGAGCAGTACTTC